A selection of T cell receptor beta chains follows, all from one sample in a study of PD-1 blockade in mismatch repair-deficient tumors. The table came from immunoSEQ multiplex PCR; TCRdb's copy has only in-frame clones and leaves some out. The sample has 100,000 or so clones; approximately 83% are singletons. The sample here was peripheral blood, taken approximately 36 weeks after starting pembrolizumab. The receptors shown here come from an adult with mismatch repair-deficient cancer. Each CDR3 is given with its conserved first and last residue. Fields, in order: D gene, J gene, clone size, V gene, CDR3 protein, CDR3 DNA. The D gene is left open where the match is weak. Expanded clones are given a class, and other clones once, few, many or no size at all.

>TRBD1|TRBJ2-7|few|TRBV7-9
CASSLEDRGTYEQYF
TGTGCCAGCAGCTTAGAGGACAGGGGTACCTACGAGCAGTACTTC
>NA|TRBJ2-2|NA|TRBV29-1
CSVEDLVVNTGELFF
TGCAGCGTTGAAGATCTGGTGGTGAACACCGGGGAGCTGTTTTTT
>NA|TRBJ2-1|NA|TRBV27
CASSLRVGPVDEQFF
TGTGCCAGCAGTTTGAGGGTGGGACCTGTGGATGAGCAGTTCTTC
>NA|TRBJ2-3|few|TRBV18
CASSPNGADTQYF
TGTGCCAGCTCACCGAACGGAGCAGATACGCAGTATTTT
>TRBD1|TRBJ1-2|few|TRBV5-1
CASSLAGTGGEGYTF
TGCGCCAGCAGCTTGGCCGGGACAGGGGGCGAGGGCTACACCTTC
>NA|TRBJ1-5|NA|TRBV9
CASSPTVDSGQPQHF
TGTGCCAGCAGCCCGACGGTAGATTCTGGTCAGCCCCAGCATTTT
>NA|TRBJ2-7|once|TRBV28
CASRPGSYEQYF
TGTGCCAGCAGGCCTGGATCCTACGAGCAGTACTTC
>NA|TRBJ2-1|NA|TRBV7-7
CASSLGPNNEQFF
TGTGCTAGCAGCTTAGGGCCGAACAATGAGCAGTTCTTC
>NA|TRBJ1-2|NA|TRBV18
CASSPSSQGPNYGYTF
TGTGCCAGCTCACCATCGTCTCAGGGGCCTAACTATGGCTACACCTTC
>TRBD2|TRBJ2-5|NA|TRBV7-2
CASSLGASGRARETQYF
TGTGCCAGCAGCTTAGGTGCTAGCGGGAGGGCCAGAGAGACCCAGTACTTC
>TRBD1|TRBJ1-2|NA|TRBV5-1
CASSLTGAGYTF
TGCGCCAGCAGCCTGACAGGGGCCGGCTACACCTTC
>TRBD2|TRBJ2-7|NA|TRBV29-1
CSAGTSGSYEQYF
TGCAGCGCGGGGACTAGCGGATCCTACGAGCAGTACTTC
>NA|TRBJ2-6|NA|TRBV6-5
CASSPSSGANVLTF
TGTGCCAGCAGCCCCAGCTCTGGGGCCAACGTCCTGACTTTC
>NA|TRBJ2-1|NA|TRBV19
CASSTRPPYEQFF
TGTGCCAGTAGTACCCGCCCCCCATACGAGCAGTTCTTC
>NA|TRBJ2-5|NA|TRBV7-2
CASSFGQGETQYF
TGTGCCAGCAGCTTTGGGCAGGGGGAGACCCAGTACTTC
>TRBD1|TRBJ2-1|NA|TRBV4-3
CASSQEGQAYNEQFF
TGCGCCAGCAGCCAAGAAGGACAGGCCTACAATGAGCAGTTCTTC
>NA|TRBJ1-1|NA|TRBV5-4
CASSLGAVGEAFF
TGTGCCAGCAGCTTGGGTGCCGTAGGTGAAGCTTTCTTT
>NA|TRBJ2-1|NA|TRBV7-9
CASSPWAGNEQFF
TGTGCCAGCAGCCCGTGGGCTGGCAATGAGCAGTTCTTC
>NA|TRBJ2-3|NA|TRBV15
CATSSDTGQRESTDTQYF
TGTGCCACCAGCAGCGACACCGGGCAACGCGAGAGCACAGATACGCAGTATTTT
>TRBD1|TRBJ1-5|NA|TRBV27
CASPGQGRSNQPQHF
TGTGCCAGCCCAGGACAGGGGAGAAGCAATCAGCCCCAGCATTTT
>NA|TRBJ2-5|NA|TRBV9
CASSVPGLQETQYF
TGTGCCAGCAGCGTACCTGGACTGCAAGAGACCCAGTACTTC
>NA|TRBJ2-1|once|TRBV9
CASSVRDTYNEQFF
TGTGCCAGCAGCGTCCGGGACACCTACAATGAGCAGTTCTTC
>NA|TRBJ2-6|once|TRBV11-1
CASSHHEPGANVLTF
TGTGCCAGCAGCCATCATGAGCCCGGGGCCAACGTCCTGACTTTC
>NA|TRBJ2-7|NA|TRBV4-2
CASSQDPAGRGEQYF
TGTGCCAGCAGCCAAGACCCCGCCGGTAGGGGCGAGCAGTACTTC
>TRBD1|TRBJ2-5|NA|TRBV7-7
CASSLGVAGGQETQYF
TGTGCTAGCAGCTTAGGGGTCGCAGGGGGCCAAGAGACCCAGTACTTC
>NA|TRBJ1-3|NA|TRBV2
CASKGSLSGNTIYF
TGTGCCAGCAAAGGCAGCCTCTCTGGAAACACCATATATTTT
>TRBD1|TRBJ1-2|NA|TRBV9
CASSVAGQGDPSDGYTF
TGTGCCAGCAGCGTAGCGGGACAGGGGGATCCGAGCGATGGCTACACCTTC
>NA|TRBJ2-1|once|TRBV28
CASRSQGHNEQFF
TGTGCCAGCAGATCTCAGGGTCACAATGAGCAGTTCTTC
>NA|TRBJ2-3|NA|TRBV13
CASSLGGRDTDTQYF
TGTGCCAGCAGCTTAGGCGGAAGAGACACAGATACGCAGTATTTT
>NA|TRBJ1-1|NA|TRBV27
CASSRGGTEAFF
TGTGCCAGCTCGAGGGGCGGCACTGAAGCTTTCTTT
>NA|TRBJ2-7|few|TRBV5-1
CASSGISEQYF
TGCGCCAGCAGTGGGATTAGCGAGCAGTACTTC
>TRBD2|TRBJ2-7|NA|TRBV2
CASSEQRTSGGEQYF
TGTGCCAGCAGTGAACAAAGGACTAGCGGCGGCGAGCAGTACTTC
>NA|TRBJ2-1|NA|TRBV4-3
CASSQARWNEQFF
TGCGCCAGCAGCCAAGCGCGATGGAATGAGCAGTTCTTC
>TRBD2|TRBJ2-5|NA|TRBV20-1
CSAGGSETQYF
TGCAGTGCTGGCGGGAGCGAGACCCAGTACTTC
>TRBD2|TRBJ2-3|NA|TRBV5-4
CASSLGGLAGSTDTQYF
TGTGCCAGCAGCTTGGGAGGACTAGCGGGAAGCACAGATACGCAGTATTTT
>NA|TRBJ2-1|few|TRBV7-3
CASSLNVAEYYNEQFF
TGTGCCAGCAGCTTAAACGTCGCGGAATATTACAATGAGCAGTTCTTC
>NA|TRBJ2-1|NA|TRBV30
CAWSKRNEQFF
TGTGCCTGGAGCAAAAGGAATGAGCAGTTCTTC
>NA|TRBJ2-1|NA|TRBV18
CASSPPEAAGGGYNEQFF
TGTGCCAGCTCACCACCCGAGGCGGCGGGTGGGGGGTACAATGAGCAGTTCTTC
>NA|TRBJ2-7|NA|TRBV11-2
CASSLSRYEQYF
TGTGCCAGCAGCTTGAGTCGGTACGAGCAGTACTTC
>NA|TRBJ2-2|NA|TRBV7-8
CASGRQQNTGELFF
TGTGCCAGCGGGCGACAGCAGAACACCGGGGAGCTGTTTTTT
>NA|TRBJ2-1|NA|TRBV9
CASSVNMQDEQFF
TGTGCCAGCAGCGTAAATATGCAAGATGAGCAGTTCTTC
>TRBD1|TRBJ1-4|NA|TRBV7-8
CASSLSGTANEKLFF
TGTGCCAGCAGCTTAAGCGGGACAGCTAATGAAAAACTGTTTTTT
>NA|TRBJ1-2|NA|TRBV28
CASIGGGSLRTNYGYTF
TGTGCCAGCATCGGGGGGGGCAGTCTCCGGACTAACTATGGCTACACCTTC
>NA|TRBJ2-7|NA|TRBV11-2
CASSPIRSRGPFGEQYF
TGTGCCAGCAGCCCCATTCGGTCGCGGGGACCCTTCGGGGAGCAGTACTTC
>TRBD1|TRBJ1-2|NA|TRBV5-1
CASSLGAGGEHGYTF
TGCGCCAGCAGCTTGGGGGCAGGGGGCGAGCATGGCTACACCTTC
>TRBD2|TRBJ2-3|NA|TRBV7-2
CASSLSGRPSTDTQYF
TGTGCCAGCAGCCTAAGCGGGAGGCCCTCCACAGATACGCAGTATTTT
>NA|TRBJ1-5|NA|TRBV10-3
CAISGGRDSNQPQHF
TGTGCCATCAGTGGGGGTAGGGATAGCAATCAGCCCCAGCATTTT
>TRBD2|TRBJ2-7|NA|TRBV19
CASSESGLAASYEQYF
TGTGCCAGTAGTGAATCGGGACTAGCGGCCTCCTACGAGCAGTACTTC
>NA|TRBJ2-6|NA|TRBV9
CASRDPGGPGANVLTF
TGTGCCAGCAGGGACCCCGGGGGGCCTGGGGCCAACGTCCTGACTTTC
>NA|TRBJ2-5|NA|TRBV5-4
CASSLRVGETQYF
TGTGCCAGCAGCTTGAGGGTAGGAGAGACCCAGTACTTC
>NA|TRBJ1-2|few|TRBV27
CASSPRDRAVGGYTF
TGTGCCAGCAGTCCCCGGGACCGGGCGGTGGGGGGCTACACCTTC
>TRBD2|TRBJ2-1|NA|TRBV11-2
CASSFSGRISYNEQFF
TGTGCCAGCAGCTTTAGCGGGAGGATCTCCTACAATGAGCAGTTCTTC
>NA|TRBJ2-1|NA|TRBV7-6
CASSDTTRGYEQFF
TGTGCCAGCAGCGATACGACTAGAGGCTATGAGCAGTTCTTC